This T cell receptor beta chain was identified in a study of T cell repertoires in cytomegalovirus infection. Study summary: Public TCR beta signature analysis indicated the presence of both CMV infection and matching HLA type. Points from the study as a whole: Cumulative public TCR beta family frequency identified carriers of CMV plus the relevant HLA. CMV-specific TCR beta clonotypes restricted by HLA-C dominated the ex vivo response.

The CDR3 contains 13 residues. The germline CDR1 and CDR2 sequences are MDHEN and SYDVKM. TCRdb re-called the reads with MiXCR, one entry per CDR3 protein. Of about 320,000 distinct CDR3 sequences detected, approximately 9.5% appear once; the ten largest clones hold approximately 4.5%. This clonotype was observed many times. Its antigen remains unknown. At one of its ends the junction is not consistent with the germline gene, which may arise from a read error. The rearrangement uses TRBV28 and TRBJ1-2, with D possibly TRBD1 on 5 matching bases. The sample consisted of PBMCs. The TCR comes from a human donor in good health (CMV status not recorded). Some clones in this sample may be carry-over from other donors' samples. CDR3 sequence (DNA): TGCGCGGCGGGGGTCAGGGAGGACTATGGCTACACCTTC. Its protein product is CAAGVREDYGYTF.